The T cell receptor (beta chain) described here comes from a study of T cell repertoires in cytomegalovirus infection. At the level of the study: From public TCR beta signatures came an indication of both CMV infection and matching HLA type. Study-wide points: Across the ex vivo response, the dominant clonotypes were HLA-C-restricted CMV-specific TCR beta clonotypes. Summed public TCR beta family frequency identified CMV carriers bearing the relevant HLA.

About this clonotype itself: Antigen: not known.

A single record per CDR3 protein comes from TCRdb applying MiXCR to the reads. The profile shows 28,000 or so distinct CDR3 sequences, 15% to 20% of them singletons. The CDR3 totals 16 residues. Germline V gene lookup returns CDR1 SGHTA and CDR2 FQGNSA. V lost 3 bases, J lost 8 bases, and 19 bases lay in between. Sequencing used CD8+ T cells from cultured PBMCs, obtained from culture after CMV antigen stimulation. This TCR came from a human donor in good health (CMV status not recorded). Some clones in this sample may be carry-over from other donors' samples. The chain links TRBV7-2 to TRBJ1-4, with D maybe TRBD1 (6 bases). The CDR3 DNA follows: TGTGCCAGCAGCTTCGGATCACTCACAGGGATGGAAAAACTGTTTTTT. Translation: CASSFGSLTGMEKLFF.